These 13 T cell receptor beta chains share one sample of origin, sequenced in a study of blood T cell repertoires in COVID-19. TCRdb keeps only in-frame clones here, not all; method: immunoSEQ multiplex PCR. This table holds approximately 280,000 clones, 84% found once. The sequenced material came from peripheral blood. The receptors were sampled from a human donor with COVID-19, enrolled during active disease. The donor label of this sample is uncertain.

This clone is a singleton in its sample. The chain joins TRBV19 to TRBJ1-4, with D possibly matching TRBD1 (5 bases). The V end lost 6 bases, the J end lost 5 bases, and 13 bases lay between the germline ends. This CDR3 spans 14 amino acids. Looked up from germline, CDR1 is LNHDA and CDR2 is SQIVND (reference sequence). CDR3 DNA sequence: TGTGCCAGTAGCAATACAGGATTGAATGAAAAACTGTTTTTT. This sequence encodes CASSNTGLNEKLFF.

The chain couples TRBV15 to TRBJ2-3; 9 bases map to TRBD2. Looked up from germline, CDR1 is LNHNV and CDR2 is YYDKDF (reference sequence). The CDR3 totals 17 residues. Trimming cost V 3 bases and J 2 bases; bases outside gene matches: 9. The CDR3 protein is CATSREKAGGVTDTQYF. The CDR3, as DNA: TGTGCCACCAGCAGGGAAAAGGCGGGAGGGGTCACAGATACGCAGTATTTT.

The chain carries TRBV25-1 and TRBJ2-3, with TRBD1 as a possible D gene (6 bases). Per germline, CDR1 MGHDK and CDR2 SYGVNS. The length of the CDR3 is 15 residues. Trimming shortened V by 6 bases and J by 2 bases, and 15 bases separated the two germline ends. In DNA, the CDR3 is TGTGCCAGCAGCGAGACAGGAACGTTCACAGATACGCAGTATTTT. It yields the protein CASSETGTFTDTQYF.

The CDR3, as DNA: TGTGCCTGGAGTAGGGGACTGACGAATGAAAAACTGTTTTTT. It yields the protein CAWSRGLTNEKLFF. The chain joins TRBV30 to TRBJ1-4, with a possible D match to TRBD1 (5 bases). Germline CDR1 and CDR2: GTSNPN and SVGIG (reference sequence). V lost 2 bases, J lost 5 bases, and 12 bases lay in between. The CDR3 loop spans 14 amino acids.

The rearrangement links TRBV9 to TRBJ1-2, with a tentative D call TRBD1 (6 bases). V was trimmed by 2 bases and J by 7 bases, leaving 33 bases between them. This CDR3 comprises 20 residues. Germline CDR1 is SGDLS and CDR2 is YYNGEE. The CDR3 loop reads CASSVRERADGLGQRSGYTF. CDR3 sequence (DNA): TGTGCCAGCAGCGTCAGAGAGAGGGCGGATGGGCTCGGACAGAGGTCTGGCTACACCTTC.

This chain joins TRBV30 and TRBJ2-3, with 9 bases matching TRBD2. The germline CDR1 and CDR2 sequences are GTSNPN and SVGIG (reference sequence). The CDR3 is made up of 16 amino acids. V shed 2 bases and J 1 base; nucleotides not matched to a gene: 7. CDR3 in amino acids: CAWSRSRTSGTDTQYF. DNA of the CDR3: TGTGCCTGGAGTCGTTCCCGGACTAGCGGCACAGATACGCAGTATTTT.

The chain has TRBV3-1 (or the pseudogene TRBV3-2) and TRBJ1-1; D is perhaps TRBD1 (5 bases). The CDR3 is 15 amino acids. Germline loops: CDR1 LGHDT, CDR2 YNNKEL (reference sequence). Deletions cut 2 bases from V and 1 base from J, with 11 bases between. The CDR3 coding sequence is TGTGCCAGCAGCCAACAGGGCGCCGGGAACACTGAAGCTTTCTTT. It yields the protein CASSQQGAGNTEAFF.

The chain uses TRBV30 and TRBJ1-1; 7 bases are shared with TRBD1. V trimming: 5 bases; J trimming: 7 bases; junction bases outside the gene matches: 4. The CDR3 is made up of 11 amino acids. Per the germline V gene, CDR1 is GTSNPN and CDR2 is SVGIG (reference sequence). The DNA for the CDR3 is TGTGCCTGGGCCCGACAGGGTGAAGCTTTCTTT. This codes for CAWARQGEAFF.

This clone showed up just once. The chain couples TRBV12-3 or TRBV12-4 to TRBJ2-7; 9 bases map to TRBD2. The CDR3 covers 13 residues. The ends lost 6 bases at V and 7 bases at J; junction bases unmatched: 7. The CDR3: CASSQALAGEQYF. As DNA, the CDR3 is TGTGCCAGCAGCCAAGCCCTAGCGGGGGAGCAGTACTTC.

V is TRBV28 and J is TRBJ1-3; no reliable D call. Trimming left V 1 base short and J 4 bases short, with 14 bases between. Germline V lookup: CDR1 MDHEN, CDR2 SYDVKM. The CDR3 contains 16 residues. CDR3 region: CASSLLSSASGNTIYF. The CDR3 DNA reads as TGTGCCAGCAGTTTATTGAGCTCCGCGAGCGGAAACACCATATATTTT.

This clone was recorded only once. The V and J genes are TRBV27 and TRBJ2-2; D is ambiguous. Trimming shortened V by 5 bases and J by 5 bases, and 6 bases separated the two germline ends. Germline V gene lookup returns CDR1 MNHEY and CDR2 SMNVEV (reference sequence). The CDR3 has 12 residues. For the CDR3, the DNA is TGTGCCAGCAGTCTAGTGACCGGGGAGCTGTTTTTT. It codes for CASSLVTGELFF.

The chain links TRBV9 to TRBJ2-5; D is ambiguous. V lost 2 bases and J 5 bases, leaving 13 bases between the germline ends. The CDR3 is made up of 14 amino acids. From germline, CDR1 is SGDLS and CDR2 YYNGEE. CDR3: CASSVPVESETQYF. CDR3 coding DNA: TGTGCCAGCAGCGTCCCGGTAGAGTCGGAGACCCAGTACTTC.

The rearrangement uses TRBV10-3 and TRBJ2-5; 11 positions match TRBD2. Per the germline V gene, CDR1 is ENHRY and CDR2 is SYGVKD. The CDR3 spans 17 residues. Losses at the gene ends were 2 bases for V and 5 bases for J; bases not matched to a gene: 10. CDR3 in amino acids: CAISERNSGRARETQYF. Here the CDR3 DNA reads TGTGCCATCAGTGAGCGGAATAGCGGGAGGGCCCGTGAGACCCAGTACTTC.